This T cell receptor (beta chain) stems from a study of vaccination and CD4 T cells after COVID-19. As for treatment: roughly nine-day PBMC culture with coronavirus spike peptide pools or control peptides (ViraFEST assay). Dates of positive PCR ran from March to December 2020, before US Alpha, Beta and Delta variants. Days 3 and 7 saw half the medium replaced with fresh IL-2 medium. As for this clonotype: The antigen remains unidentified.

At the Johns Hopkins FTIC core, DNA taken from cultured CD4+ T cells was sequenced by way of the Oncomine TCR Beta short-read assay. One entry per CDR3 protein, called by TCRdb with MiXCR from the PCR reads. The sample yields under 20,000 distinct CDR3 sequences, 40% seen once. Study-wide findings and caveats: Convalescent patients' vaccine-specific clones were spike mono-reactive in 304 of 307 cases.

Sequencing used CD4+ T cells from blood, cultured in vitro, obtained after SARS-CoV-2 vaccination. The receptor was isolated from a human donor who had recovered from COVID-19.

The CDR3 is CASSLDFYEQYF. CDR3 nucleotide sequence: TGTGCCAGCAGTTTAGACTTCTACGAGCAGTACTTC. The chain combines TRBV12-3 or TRBV12-4 with TRBJ2-7; D gene uncertain. Deletions cut 1 base from V and 3 bases from J, with 4 bases between. The CDR3 runs to 12 residues.